The TCR beta chain described here comes from a study of T-cell memory formation after mild COVID-19 (dated by TCRdb to the early 2020s). Notes on the research overall: TCR sequence clusters from the two donors were largely donor specific. Longitudinal TCRalpha and TCRbeta repertoire sequencing tracked T-cell clones expanding and contracting after mild COVID-19 in a couple of donors. Two young, previously healthy adult volunteers, one female and one male, were included in the cohort.

Ficoll-Paque density gradient centrifugation was used to isolate PBMCs. The sample was run on an Illumina NovaSeq 6000. TCRalpha and TCRbeta cDNA libraries were built by 5'RACE with constant-segment primers, adding sample barcodes and unique molecular identifiers. Trizol reagent was used to extract RNA from every sample. Library amplification was performed in two PCR steps, and a second sample barcode and Illumina TruSeq adapters were introduced in the second step. Sequencing of the libraries was done on an Illumina NovaSeq, producing 2 x 150 bp paired-end reads. The paper's data handling went like this. With migec v1.2.7, reads were demultiplexed and then collapsed into UMI-guided consensus sequences. Using mixcr v2.1.11, UMI consensuses were aligned to TRA and TRB V and J templates and then assembled into clonotypes. A clonotype was counted as expanded or contracted only if both edgeR and NoisET called the change significant, with noise models trained on biological replicates. For edgeR calls, a false discovery rate-adjusted p below 0.01 and a log2 fold-change threshold of 1 were applied. PCA with hierarchical clustering of max-normalized trajectories of the 1000 most abundant clonotypes was used as exploratory dynamics analysis. Separately sequenced CD4+ and CD8+ repertoires were used to assign the CD4 or CD8 phenotype of responding clones. TCRdb reran the public reads through fastp at Q25 and MiXCR, keeping productive beta chains. Rows with one shared CDR3 protein collapse into an entry with the most common genes and DNA. The V and J calls shown here were made by TCRdb, not taken from the authors' results. The sample table shows roughly 300,000 distinct CDR3 sequences, and roughly 13% are seen once. 20% to 25% of the sample lies in the top ten.

Comments on this clonotype: Its antigen has not been determined. Per-base quality was not reported, and no clone a single base away is much larger than it.

Findings and caveats that apply to the study as a whole: Some responding clones were detected in pre-infection memory, suggesting pre-existing cross-reactive memory T cells joined the SARS-CoV-2 response. Contracting CD4+ clones were found mainly in CM and EM memory subsets, while CD8+ clones were enriched in EMRA. The study covered only two mild cases, and larger cohorts including severe cases with pre-infection samples were considered necessary. Clones contracting from day 15 to 85 had balanced CD4/CD8 phenotypes, while a second wave expanding from day 15 to 37 was biased towards CD4+. The second-wave clones that peaked on day 37 were not confirmed to be SARS-CoV-2 specific.

The CDR3 has 16 amino acids, counting the end cysteine and phenylalanine. Solely the CDR3 DNA is kept, with 48 bases framed from the first base. From a lookup of the germline V gene, CDR1 and CDR2 are MGHRA and YSYEKL. The trim is 2 bases for V and 4 bases for J, with a gap of 16 bases between the germline ends. This TCR came from a young man who had mild COVID-19 (a few samples of this study predate the infection). The sample titles of this study are shuffled in the database, so cell type and time point are left out; the donor was told from shared clones. The chain employs TRBV4-1 and TRBJ2-3, and the D gene may be TRBD2, 7 bases matching. Sequenced: PBMCs or a T cell subset sorted from them (not recorded which). The bases read TGCGCCAGCAGCCAAAGTACGGGGGGCGGAGCAGATACGCAGTATTTT. Its protein is CASSQSTGGGADTQYF.